The rows below give T cell receptor beta chains drawn from one sample of a study of T cell changes during pregnancy in multiple sclerosis. Clones were sequenced by immunoSEQ multiplex PCR, and TCRdb holds only the in-frame ones, with some missing. The data hold over 80,000 clones, with around 95% observed a single time. Sequencing used peripheral blood, obtained in the third trimester of pregnancy. These receptors were collected from a female donor in good health, enrolled as a control in a pregnancy study. Both conserved end residues are part of each CDR3. D genes are given only for firm matches.

J gene: TRBJ1-5
V gene: TRBV19
D gene: NA
CDR3 protein: CASREFWYSNQPQHF

J gene: TRBJ1-3
V gene: TRBV7-8
D gene: NA
CDR3 protein: CASSRGHPRNTIYF

J gene: TRBJ2-5
V gene: TRBV28
D gene: NA
CDR3 protein: CASSFSRMTQYF

J gene: TRBJ2-1
V gene: TRBV15
D gene: TRBD2
CDR3 protein: CATSRGLAAKGSYNEQFF

J gene: TRBJ2-5
V gene: TRBV28
D gene: NA
CDR3 protein: CASSPRRAQETQYF

J gene: TRBJ2-5
V gene: TRBV28
D gene: TRBD2
CDR3 protein: CASLYRTSAAETQYF

J gene: TRBJ2-3
V gene: TRBV2
D gene: TRBD1
CDR3 protein: CARRQGGATDTQYF

J gene: TRBJ2-5
V gene: TRBV2
D gene: NA
CDR3 protein: CASRAAQETQYF

J gene: TRBJ2-7
V gene: TRBV2
D gene: NA
CDR3 protein: CASSEIRGPQYF

J gene: TRBJ2-1
V gene: TRBV11-3
D gene: TRBD2
CDR3 protein: CASSLGGTRNEQFF

J gene: TRBJ1-2
V gene: TRBV5-1
D gene: TRBD1
CDR3 protein: CASSSLGQANYGYTF

J gene: TRBJ1-2
V gene: TRBV5-5
D gene: TRBD1
CDR3 protein: CASSSTGGANYGYTF

J gene: TRBJ2-7
V gene: TRBV28
D gene: TRBD1
CDR3 protein: CASRAGGGVYEQYF

J gene: TRBJ2-5
V gene: TRBV5-1
D gene: NA
CDR3 protein: CASSLGLRQETQYF

J gene: TRBJ1-2
V gene: TRBV5-4
D gene: TRBD1
CDR3 protein: CASSSRDREWFGYTF

J gene: TRBJ2-1
V gene: TRBV21-1
D gene: NA
CDR3 protein: CASSSPEVSGRSYNEQFF

J gene: TRBJ2-1
V gene: TRBV7-9
D gene: TRBD2
CDR3 protein: CASSFGKLAGGLSDEQFF

J gene: TRBJ2-7
V gene: TRBV5-1
D gene: NA
CDR3 protein: CASSLAYTSYEQYF

J gene: TRBJ2-4
V gene: TRBV5-1
D gene: NA
CDR3 protein: CASSFEGGSIQYF

J gene: TRBJ1-2
V gene: TRBV5-4
D gene: TRBD1
CDR3 protein: CASSAGQGTYGYTF

J gene: TRBJ2-4
V gene: TRBV2
D gene: NA
CDR3 protein: CASREQGTGIIQYF

J gene: TRBJ2-1
V gene: TRBV4-1
D gene: TRBD2
CDR3 protein: CASSQERSGRTNYNEQFF

J gene: TRBJ1-1
V gene: TRBV18
D gene: NA
CDR3 protein: CASSDQANTEAFF

J gene: TRBJ2-1
V gene: TRBV5-1
D gene: NA
CDR3 protein: CASSLAHNEQFF

J gene: TRBJ2-3
V gene: TRBV9
D gene: TRBD2
CDR3 protein: CASSVEGTSGRAADTQYF

J gene: TRBJ2-3
V gene: TRBV7-2
D gene: NA
CDR3 protein: CASSLARGAVSILHF

J gene: TRBJ2-2
V gene: TRBV28
D gene: TRBD1
CDR3 protein: CAGQGFGELFF

J gene: TRBJ1-5
V gene: TRBV4-1
D gene: TRBD1
CDR3 protein: CASSQGTRQGSNQPQHF

J gene: TRBJ2-5
V gene: TRBV5-4
D gene: TRBD2
CDR3 protein: CASSGGEGTQYF

J gene: TRBJ2-1
V gene: TRBV5-1
D gene: NA
CDR3 protein: CASSFRQYNEQFF

J gene: TRBJ2-3
V gene: TRBV5-1
D gene: TRBD1
CDR3 protein: CASRQGVTDTQYF

J gene: TRBJ2-1
V gene: TRBV5-1
D gene: TRBD2
CDR3 protein: CASSPSGRNYNEQFF

J gene: TRBJ2-2
V gene: TRBV7-6
D gene: TRBD2
CDR3 protein: CASSSGLAGEFRVTGELFF

J gene: TRBJ2-7
V gene: TRBV6-6
D gene: NA
CDR3 protein: CASSYSGPTYEQYF

J gene: TRBJ2-1
V gene: TRBV29-1
D gene: NA
CDR3 protein: CSVHAYGGRGSTEQFF

J gene: TRBJ2-7
V gene: TRBV28
D gene: NA
CDR3 protein: CASSFILTAYEQYF

J gene: TRBJ1-2
V gene: TRBV19
D gene: NA
CDR3 protein: CASRSGLNHGYTF

J gene: TRBJ2-3
V gene: TRBV5-1
D gene: TRBD1
CDR3 protein: CASSVITGGGTDTQYF

J gene: TRBJ1-4
V gene: TRBV6-4
D gene: TRBD1
CDR3 protein: CASSDSRDRVAGEKLFF

J gene: TRBJ2-6
V gene: TRBV19
D gene: TRBD2
CDR3 protein: CASSLSGSFSGANVLTF

J gene: TRBJ2-1
V gene: TRBV5-1
D gene: NA
CDR3 protein: CASKSSEGSYNEQFF

J gene: TRBJ2-1
V gene: TRBV7-2
D gene: NA
CDR3 protein: CASSLVRDYNEQFF

J gene: TRBJ2-1
V gene: TRBV19
D gene: TRBD2
CDR3 protein: CASSMGGIEYNEQFF

J gene: TRBJ1-2
V gene: TRBV2
D gene: NA
CDR3 protein: CASSEALTRGYTF

J gene: TRBJ2-2
V gene: TRBV7-2
D gene: TRBD1
CDR3 protein: CASRRTGGGTGELFF

J gene: TRBJ2-1
V gene: TRBV27
D gene: TRBD2
CDR3 protein: CASRPGGRENNEQFF

J gene: TRBJ2-7
V gene: TRBV19
D gene: TRBD2
CDR3 protein: CASSILRLAGAGEQYF

J gene: TRBJ2-7
V gene: TRBV10-1
D gene: TRBD1
CDR3 protein: CASSAEQTGPHPTMYEQYF

J gene: TRBJ2-1
V gene: TRBV27
D gene: TRBD1
CDR3 protein: CASSTGGMYEQFF

J gene: TRBJ2-2
V gene: TRBV6-6
D gene: NA
CDR3 protein: CASSYIRGDTGELFF

J gene: TRBJ1-3
V gene: TRBV27
D gene: TRBD1
CDR3 protein: CASSRGTGTGNTIYF

J gene: TRBJ1-3
V gene: TRBV15
D gene: NA
CDR3 protein: CATSLGGGLNTIYF

J gene: TRBJ1-1
V gene: TRBV6-6
D gene: TRBD1
CDR3 protein: CASSPGTGGAGTEAFF

J gene: TRBJ2-7
V gene: TRBV6-5
D gene: NA
CDR3 protein: CASRDSRAYEQYF

J gene: TRBJ2-7
V gene: TRBV28
D gene: NA
CDR3 protein: CASNAGTHPSIYF

J gene: TRBJ1-1
V gene: TRBV18
D gene: NA
CDR3 protein: CASSPKGGDTEAFF

J gene: TRBJ1-5
V gene: TRBV28
D gene: NA
CDR3 protein: CASSLGGDNQPQHF